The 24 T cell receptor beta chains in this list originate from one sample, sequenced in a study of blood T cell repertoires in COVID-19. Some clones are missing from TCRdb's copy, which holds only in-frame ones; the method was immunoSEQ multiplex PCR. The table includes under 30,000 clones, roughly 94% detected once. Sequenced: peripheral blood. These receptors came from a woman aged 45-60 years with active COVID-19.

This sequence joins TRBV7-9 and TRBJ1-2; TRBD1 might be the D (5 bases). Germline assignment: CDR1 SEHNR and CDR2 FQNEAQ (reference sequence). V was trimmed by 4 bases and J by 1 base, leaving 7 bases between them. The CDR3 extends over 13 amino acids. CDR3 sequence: CASSSTVNYGYTF. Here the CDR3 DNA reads TGTGCCAGCAGCTCGACAGTTAACTATGGCTACACCTTC.

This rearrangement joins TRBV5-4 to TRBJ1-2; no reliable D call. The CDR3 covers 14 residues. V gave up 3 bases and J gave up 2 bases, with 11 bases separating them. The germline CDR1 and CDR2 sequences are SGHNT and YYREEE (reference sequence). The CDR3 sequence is CASSSSGSNYGYTF. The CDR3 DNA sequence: TGTGCCAGCAGCTCTTCCGGGTCAAACTATGGCTACACCTTC.

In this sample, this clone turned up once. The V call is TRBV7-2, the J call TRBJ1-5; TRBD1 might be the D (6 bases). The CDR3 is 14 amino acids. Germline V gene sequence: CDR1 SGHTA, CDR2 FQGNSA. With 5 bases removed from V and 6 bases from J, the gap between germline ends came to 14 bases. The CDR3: CASSPTRGSQPQHF. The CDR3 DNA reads TGTGCCAGCAGCCCCACTAGGGGGAGTCAGCCCCAGCATTTT.

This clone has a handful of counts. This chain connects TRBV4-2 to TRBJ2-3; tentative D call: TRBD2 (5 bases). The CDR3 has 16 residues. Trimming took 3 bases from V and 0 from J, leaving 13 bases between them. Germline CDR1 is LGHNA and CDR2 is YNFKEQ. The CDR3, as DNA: TGTGCCAGCAGCCAGAGAGGGCAGTCTAGCACAGATACGCAGTATTTT. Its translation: CASSQRGQSSTDTQYF.

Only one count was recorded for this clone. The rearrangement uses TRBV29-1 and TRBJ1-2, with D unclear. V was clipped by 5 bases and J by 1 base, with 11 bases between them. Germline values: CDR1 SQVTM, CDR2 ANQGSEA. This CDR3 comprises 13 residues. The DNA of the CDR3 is TGCAGCGTTCGGGGATCCAGTAACTATGGCTACACCTTC. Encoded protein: CSVRGSSNYGYTF.

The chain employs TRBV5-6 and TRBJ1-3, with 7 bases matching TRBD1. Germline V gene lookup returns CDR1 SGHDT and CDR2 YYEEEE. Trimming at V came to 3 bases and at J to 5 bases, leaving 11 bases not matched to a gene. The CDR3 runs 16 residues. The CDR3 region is CASSSLEPGQRNTIYF. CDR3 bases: TGTGCCAGCAGCTCGCTCGAACCGGGACAGCGAAACACCATATATTTT.

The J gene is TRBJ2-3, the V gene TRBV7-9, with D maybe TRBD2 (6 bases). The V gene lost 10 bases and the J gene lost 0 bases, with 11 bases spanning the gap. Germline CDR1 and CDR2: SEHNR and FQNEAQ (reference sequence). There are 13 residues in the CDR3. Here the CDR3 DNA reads TGTGCCACAAGCGGGTCTAGCACAGATACGCAGTATTTT. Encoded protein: CATSGSSTDTQYF.

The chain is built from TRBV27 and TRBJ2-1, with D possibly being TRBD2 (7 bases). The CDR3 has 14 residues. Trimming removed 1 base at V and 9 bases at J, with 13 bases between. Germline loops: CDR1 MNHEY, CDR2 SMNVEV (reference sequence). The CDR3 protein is CASSLFRGAGEQFF. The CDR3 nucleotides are TGTGCCAGCAGTTTATTCCGGGGGGCGGGTGAGCAGTTCTTC.

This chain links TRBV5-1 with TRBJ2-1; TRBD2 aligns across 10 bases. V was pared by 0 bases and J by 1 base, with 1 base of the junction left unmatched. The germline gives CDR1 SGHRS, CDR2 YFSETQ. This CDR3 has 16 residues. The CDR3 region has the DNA TGCGCCAGCAGCTTGGTAGCGGGGGGTTCCTACAATGAGCAGTTCTTC. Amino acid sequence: CASSLVAGGSYNEQFF.

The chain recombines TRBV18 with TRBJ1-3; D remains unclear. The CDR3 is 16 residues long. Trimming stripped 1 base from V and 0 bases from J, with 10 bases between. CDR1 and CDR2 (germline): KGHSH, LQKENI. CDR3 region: CASSPRTAGSGNTIYF. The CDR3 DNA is TGTGCCAGCTCACCACGTACAGCCGGCTCTGGAAACACCATATATTTT. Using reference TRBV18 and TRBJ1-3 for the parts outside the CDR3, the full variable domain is NAGVMQNPRHLVRRRGQEARLRCSPMKGHSHVYWYRQLPEEGLKFMVYLQKENIIDESGMPKERFSAEFPKEGPSILRIQQVVRGDSAAYFCASSPRTAGSGNTIYFGEGSWLTVV.

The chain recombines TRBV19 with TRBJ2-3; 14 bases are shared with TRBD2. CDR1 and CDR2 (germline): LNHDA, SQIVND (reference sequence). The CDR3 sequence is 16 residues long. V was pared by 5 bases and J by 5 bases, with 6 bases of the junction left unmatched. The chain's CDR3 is CASSSGTSGGLDTQYF. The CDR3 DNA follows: TGTGCCAGTAGTTCCGGGACTAGCGGGGGCTTAGATACGCAGTATTTT.

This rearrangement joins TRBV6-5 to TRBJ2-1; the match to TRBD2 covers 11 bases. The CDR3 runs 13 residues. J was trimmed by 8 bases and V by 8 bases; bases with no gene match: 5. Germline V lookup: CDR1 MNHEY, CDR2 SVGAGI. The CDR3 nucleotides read TGTGCCAGCCTTAGCGGGAGGGTTCATGAGCAGTTCTTC. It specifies CASLSGRVHEQFF.

For the CDR3, the DNA is TGTGCCAGCAGTTACTCGGGGACACGAAACGGCTACACCTTC. It codes for CASSYSGTRNGYTF. This sequence joins TRBV6-5 and TRBJ1-2, with a tentative D call TRBD1 (6 bases). The CDR3 length is 14 residues. V shed 0 bases and J shed 8 bases, with 13 bases lying between them. Germline V lookup: CDR1 MNHEY, CDR2 SVGAGI.

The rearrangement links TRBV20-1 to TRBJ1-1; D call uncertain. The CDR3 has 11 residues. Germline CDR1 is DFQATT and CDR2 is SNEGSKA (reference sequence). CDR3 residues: CTGSGGTEAFF. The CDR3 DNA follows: TGCACGGGAAGTGGTGGCACTGAAGCTTTCTTT.

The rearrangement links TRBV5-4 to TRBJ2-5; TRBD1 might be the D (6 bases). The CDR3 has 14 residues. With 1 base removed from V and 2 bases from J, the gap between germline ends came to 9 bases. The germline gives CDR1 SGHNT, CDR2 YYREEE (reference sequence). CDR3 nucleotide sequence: TGTGCCAGCAGCTTGAATACAGGGCAAGAGACCCAGTACTTC. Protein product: CASSLNTGQETQYF.

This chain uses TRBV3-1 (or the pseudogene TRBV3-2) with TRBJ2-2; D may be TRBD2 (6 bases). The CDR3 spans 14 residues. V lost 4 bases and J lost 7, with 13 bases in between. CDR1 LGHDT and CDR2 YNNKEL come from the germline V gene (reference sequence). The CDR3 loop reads CASSLLGGNGELFF. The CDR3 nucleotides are TGTGCCAGCAGCCTGTTGGGGGGAAACGGGGAGCTGTTTTTT.

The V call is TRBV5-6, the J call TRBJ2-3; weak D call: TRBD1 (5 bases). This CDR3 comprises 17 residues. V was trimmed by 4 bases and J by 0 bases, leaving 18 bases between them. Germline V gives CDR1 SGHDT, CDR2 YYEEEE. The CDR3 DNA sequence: TGTGCCAGCAGCGGCGTAAAAACAGGTGGAAGCACAGATACGCAGTATTTT. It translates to CASSGVKTGGSTDTQYF.

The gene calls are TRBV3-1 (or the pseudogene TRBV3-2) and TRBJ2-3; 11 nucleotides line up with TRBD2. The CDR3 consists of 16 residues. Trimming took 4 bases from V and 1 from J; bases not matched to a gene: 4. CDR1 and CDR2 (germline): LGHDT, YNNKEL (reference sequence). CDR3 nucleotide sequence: TGTGCCAGCAGCCGGCGGGGACTAGCGGGCACAGATACGCAGTATTTT. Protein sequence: CASSRRGLAGTDTQYF.

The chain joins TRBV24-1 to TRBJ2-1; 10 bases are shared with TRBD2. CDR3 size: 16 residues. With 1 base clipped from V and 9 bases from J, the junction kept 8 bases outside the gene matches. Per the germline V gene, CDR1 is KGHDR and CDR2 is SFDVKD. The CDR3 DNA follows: TGTGCCACCAGTGATTTAACAGCGGGAGGGCCGAGTGAGCAGTTCTTC. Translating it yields CATSDLTAGGPSEQFF.

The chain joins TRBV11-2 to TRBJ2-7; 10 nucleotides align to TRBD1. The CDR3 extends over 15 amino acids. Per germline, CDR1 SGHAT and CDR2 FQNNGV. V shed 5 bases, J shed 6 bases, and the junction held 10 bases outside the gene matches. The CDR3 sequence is CASSPRPGQGSEQYF. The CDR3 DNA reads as TGTGCCAGCAGCCCCCGACCGGGACAGGGGAGCGAGCAGTACTTC.

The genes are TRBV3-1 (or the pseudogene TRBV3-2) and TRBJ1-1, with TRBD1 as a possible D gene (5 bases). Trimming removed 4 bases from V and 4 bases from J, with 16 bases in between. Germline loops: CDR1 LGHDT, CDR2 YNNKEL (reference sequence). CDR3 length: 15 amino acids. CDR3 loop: CASSRLPDRSTEAFF. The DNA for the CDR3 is TGTGCCAGCAGCCGATTACCAGACAGAAGCACTGAAGCTTTCTTT.

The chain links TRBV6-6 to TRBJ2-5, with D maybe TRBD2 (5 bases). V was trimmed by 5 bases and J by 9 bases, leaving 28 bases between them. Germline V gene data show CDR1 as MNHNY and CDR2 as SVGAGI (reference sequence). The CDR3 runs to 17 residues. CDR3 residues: CASSPMSRAAGHRAQYF. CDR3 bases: TGTGCCAGCAGTCCCATGTCGCGGGCGGCCGGCCATCGGGCCCAGTACTTC.

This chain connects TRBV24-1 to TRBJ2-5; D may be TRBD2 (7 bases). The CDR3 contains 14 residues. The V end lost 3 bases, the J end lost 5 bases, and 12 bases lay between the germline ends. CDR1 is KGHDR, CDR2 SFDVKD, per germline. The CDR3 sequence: CATSDGGATETQYF. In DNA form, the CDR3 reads TGTGCCACCAGTGATGGGGGGGCGACGGAGACCCAGTACTTC.

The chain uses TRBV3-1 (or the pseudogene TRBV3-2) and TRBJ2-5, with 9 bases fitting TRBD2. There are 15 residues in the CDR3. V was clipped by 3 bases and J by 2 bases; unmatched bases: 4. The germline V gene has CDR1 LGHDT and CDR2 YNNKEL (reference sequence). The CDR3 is CASSQMTSGQETQYF. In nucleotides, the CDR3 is TGTGCCAGCAGCCAGATGACTAGCGGACAAGAGACCCAGTACTTC.